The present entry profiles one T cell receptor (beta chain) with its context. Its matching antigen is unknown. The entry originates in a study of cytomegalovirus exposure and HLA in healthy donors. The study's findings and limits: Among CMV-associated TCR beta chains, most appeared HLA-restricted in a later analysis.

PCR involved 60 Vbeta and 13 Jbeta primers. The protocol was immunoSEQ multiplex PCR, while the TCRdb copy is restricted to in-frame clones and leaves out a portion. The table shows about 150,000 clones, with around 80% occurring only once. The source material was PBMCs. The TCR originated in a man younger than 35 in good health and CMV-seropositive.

Here the CDR3 DNA reads TGTGCCAGTACCTTGGATACAGGGAGGGGGCAGCCCCAGCATTTT. Translating gives CASTLDTGRGQPQHF. The V gene is TRBV19, the J gene TRBJ1-5, with D possibly TRBD1 on 6 matching bases. V lost 7 bases and J 7 bases, leaving 20 bases between the germline ends. The V gene's germline CDR1 is LNHDA and CDR2 SQIVND (reference sequence). This CDR3 has 15 amino acids. The full variable domain, with the rest looked up from reference TRBV19 and TRBJ1-5, is DGGITQSPKYLFRKEGQNVTLSCEQNLNHDAMYWYRQDPGQGLRLIYYSQIVNDFQKGDIAEGYSVSREKKESFPLTVTSAQKNPTAFYLCASTLDTGRGQPQHFGDGTRLSIL.